These 26 T cell receptor beta chains share one sample of origin, sequenced in a study of cytomegalovirus exposure and HLA in healthy donors. The study ran its PCR with 60 Vbeta and 13 Jbeta primers. Sequencing used immunoSEQ multiplex PCR; TCRdb keeps in-frame clones, though not all of them. The sample consists of about 150,000 clones, about three fifths of them appearing once. The sequenced sample consisted of PBMCs. The receptors stem from a male donor in good health and CMV-seronegative.

The sample holds a few counts of this clone. The CDR3 here is CASQGWNSPLHF. The CDR3 coding sequence is TGTGCCAGTCAGGGTTGGAATTCACCCCTCCACTTT. The genes are TRBV28 and TRBJ1-6, with D perhaps TRBD1 (5 bases). Germline V gives CDR1 MDHEN, CDR2 SYDVKM. The CDR3 is made up of 12 amino acids. V gave up 9 bases and J gave up 7 bases, with 10 bases separating them.

The V call is TRBV15, the J call TRBJ1-4, with TRBD1 identical over 7 bases. The junction had 11 bases not matched to a gene; V was cut back by 0 bases and J by 7 bases. Looked up from germline, CDR1 is LNHNV and CDR2 is YYDKDF (reference sequence). The CDR3 spans 17 residues. CDR3 sequence: CATSRDISTGEVEKLFF. CDR3 DNA sequence: TGTGCCACCAGCAGAGATATATCCACAGGGGAGGTTGAAAAACTGTTTTTT.

This clone was counted between two and nine times. The chain couples TRBV13 to TRBJ2-1, with 9 positions matching TRBD1. J lost 2 bases, V lost 11 bases, and 10 bases had no gene match. The CDR3 contains 15 residues. Germline V gives CDR1 PRHDT, CDR2 FYEKMQ (reference sequence). CDR3 bases: TGTGCCGTCCGAAGGGGACAGGGCCCCTACAATGAGCAGTTCTTC. Translation gives CAVRRGQGPYNEQFF. Based on the CDR3 plus reference TRBV13 and TRBJ2-1, the full variable domain is AAGVIQSPRHLIKEKRETATLKCYPIPRHDTVYWYQQGPGQDPQFLISFYEKMQSDKGSIPDRFSAQQFSDYHSELNMSSLELGDSALYFCAVRRGQGPYNEQFFGPGTRLTVL.

The chain has TRBV10-2 and TRBJ1-2; TRBD1 is a possible D gene (6 bases). CDR3 size: 14 residues. V was pared by 6 bases and J by 3 bases, with 14 bases between. Germline V gives CDR1 WSHSY, CDR2 SAAADI. CDR3 in DNA: TGCGCCAGCAGCGGCCGGACAGCAGACTATGGCTACACCTTC. This encodes CASSGRTADYGYTF.

The V gene is TRBV6-5, the J gene TRBJ2-7; D not certain. The germline V gene encodes CDR1 MNHEY and CDR2 SVGAGI. V shed 0 bases and J shed 1 base, with 7 bases lying between them. The CDR3 length is 14 residues. The CDR3 DNA follows: TGTGCCAGCAGTTACTCACCAGGATCCTACGAGCAGTACTTC. This encodes CASSYSPGSYEQYF.

The chain recombines TRBV6-6 with TRBJ2-7; 12 bases map to TRBD2. With 0 bases clipped from V and 2 bases from J, the junction kept 2 bases outside the gene matches. There are 16 residues in the CDR3. Germline V gene data show CDR1 as MNHNY and CDR2 as SVGAGI (reference sequence). CDR3 nucleotide sequence: TGTGCCAGCAGTTACTCGACTAGCGGGGGAGCCTACGAGCAGTACTTC. This gives the protein CASSYSTSGGAYEQYF.

The chain has TRBV15 and TRBJ1-2; 8 bases align to TRBD1. The ends lost 5 bases at V and 4 bases at J; junction bases unmatched: 6. The germline CDR1 and CDR2 sequences are LNHNV and YYDKDF (reference sequence). The CDR3 is 14 amino acids. The CDR3 loop is CATSYGQGPYGYTF. Here the CDR3 DNA reads TGTGCCACCAGCTACGGACAGGGACCCTATGGCTACACCTTC.

This clone was detected only once. The V gene is TRBV2, the J gene TRBJ1-4; the D gene is possibly TRBD1 (5 bases). Deletions cut 3 bases from V and 8 bases from J, with 13 bases between. From germline, CDR1 is SNHLY and CDR2 FYNNEI. CDR3 length equals 14 residues. CDR3 nucleotide sequence: TGTGCCAGCAGTGAGGGGGGAGGTTCGGAAAAACTGTTTTTT. Protein product: CASSEGGGSEKLFF.

V and J are TRBV7-2 and TRBJ2-7; maybe TRBD1 (7 bases). This CDR3 has 15 residues. V shed 5 bases and J shed 4 bases, with 18 bases lying between them. Germline values: CDR1 SGHTA, CDR2 FQGNSA. The DNA for the CDR3 is TGTGCCAGCAGCATCCAGACAGGGACTTCTTACGAGCAGTACTTC. Residues: CASSIQTGTSYEQYF. Complete variable domain (other parts from reference TRBV7-2 and TRBJ2-7): GAGVSQSPSNKVTEKGKDVELRCDPISGHTALYWYRQSLGQGLEFLIYFQGNSAPDKSGLPSDRFSAERTGGSVSTLTIQRTQQEDSAVYLCASSIQTGTSYEQYFGPGTRLTVT.

The chain has TRBV7-7 and TRBJ2-7, with 9 bases matching TRBD1. From germline, CDR1 is SSHAT and CDR2 FNYEAQ (reference sequence). This CDR3 spans 13 amino acids. With 5 bases clipped from V and 5 bases from J, the junction kept 4 bases outside the gene matches. CDR3 sequence reads: CASSRTGVDEQYF. CDR3 in DNA: TGTGCCAGCAGCCGGACAGGGGTAGACGAGCAGTACTTC.

The chain is built from TRBV30 and TRBJ1-1, with unresolved D. The germline V and J ends were trimmed by 3 bases and 10 bases, with 15 bases remaining between them. This CDR3 region has 12 residues. Germline CDR1 GTSNPN, CDR2 SVGIG (reference sequence). The CDR3 region has the DNA TGTGCCTGGAGCGCCGGGTTTGGTGTAGCTTTCTTT. Amino acid sequence: CAWSAGFGVAFF.

This rearrangement joins TRBV25-1 to TRBJ2-3; 9 bases fit TRBD2. V shed 2 bases and J 1 base; nucleotides not matched to a gene: 4. This CDR3 comprises 16 residues. Germline V gives CDR1 MGHDK, CDR2 SYGVNS. CDR3 region: CASSEEVAGGTDTQYF. As DNA, the CDR3 is TGTGCCAGCAGTGAAGAAGTAGCGGGGGGCACAGATACGCAGTATTTT.

The rearrangement uses TRBV11-1 and TRBJ1-1; possibly TRBD1 for D (5 bases). V lost 1 base, J lost 4 bases, and 13 bases lay in between. Per germline, CDR1 SGHAT and CDR2 FQDESV (reference sequence). The CDR3 runs 15 residues. The CDR3 loop reads CASSLESRGSTEAFF. The CDR3 DNA reads as TGTGCCAGCAGCTTAGAGTCTAGGGGTTCCACTGAAGCTTTCTTT.

This clone has a handful of counts. The J gene is TRBJ2-5, the V gene TRBV7-9; no clear D. Trimming removed 0 bases at V and 5 bases at J, with 13 bases between. The germline CDR1 and CDR2 sequences are SEHNR and FQNEAQ (reference sequence). The CDR3 is 15 residues long. The CDR3 DNA is TGTGCCAGCAGCTTAGCGCTCGGAGTCCGGGAGACCCAGTACTTC. This translates into CASSLALGVRETQYF. Filled out from reference TRBV7-9 and TRBJ2-5, the complete variable domain reads DTGVSQNPRHKITKRGQNVTFRCDPISEHNRLYWYRQTLGQGPEFLTYFQNEAQLEKSRLLSDRFSAERPKGSFSTLEIQRTEQGDSAMYLCASSLALGVRETQYFGPGTRLLVL.

Note on this clone: Sequence at one end of the junction differs from germline and may be a read error. V usage is TRBV5-1 and J usage is TRBJ2-1, with D possibly being TRBD2 (6 bases). This CDR3 has 13 residues. CDR1 is SGHRS and CDR2 is YFSETQ in the germline V gene. The CDR3 protein is CASSLSLITAGIF. The DNA for the CDR3 is TGCGCCAGCAGCTTGAGTTTAATTACCGCGGGGATCTTC. Full variable domain (rest looked up from reference TRBV5-1 and TRBJ2-1): KAGVTQTPRYLIKTRGQQVTLSCSPISGHRSVSWYQQTPGQGLQFLFEYFSETQRNKGNFPGRFSGRQFSNSRSEMNVSTLELGDSALYLCASSLSLITAGIFGPGTRLTVL.

J is TRBJ2-1 and V is TRBV21-1; no check of the table's D call, TRBD1, against the DNA was made. TRBV21-1 is noted as a pseudogene. The CDR3 has 14 residues. The CDR3 reads CASRPGQGAYEQFF. CDR3 bases: TGTGCCAGCAGACCGGGACAGGGGGCTTATGAGCAGTTCTTC.

In its sample, this clone was seen a few times. The chain carries TRBV6-1 and TRBJ1-2; a possible D gene is TRBD1 (5 bases). This CDR3 contains 13 residues. The germline V gene has CDR1 MNHNS and CDR2 SASEGT. Trimming removed 4 bases at V and 1 base at J, with 7 bases between. The CDR3 is CASSVDSNYGYTF. For the CDR3, the DNA is TGTGCCAGCAGTGTTGACAGTAACTATGGCTACACCTTC.

This sequence joins TRBV7-6 and TRBJ1-1, with a weak D call TRBD1 (6 bases). The V end lost 3 bases, the J end lost 0 bases, and 14 bases lay between the germline ends. The CDR3 contains 16 residues. Germline V gene sequence: CDR1 SGHVS, CDR2 FNYEAQ. This CDR3 is CASSFGGGGMNTEAFF. CDR3 in DNA: TGTGCCAGCAGCTTCGGGGGAGGGGGAATGAACACTGAAGCTTTCTTT.

This clone was counted between two and nine times. The V gene is TRBV19, the J gene TRBJ1-2; TRBD1 aligns across 7 bases. From germline, CDR1 is LNHDA and CDR2 SQIVND (reference sequence). This CDR3 comprises 13 residues. V shed 4 bases and J 8 bases; nucleotides not matched to a gene: 7. For the CDR3, the DNA is TGTGCCAGTAGTACGACAGGGACGGGAGGCTACACCTTC. Its protein product is CASSTTGTGGYTF.

The gene calls are TRBV27 and TRBJ2-7; 8 bases fit TRBD1. The CDR3 runs 17 residues. V gave up 11 bases and J gave up 2 bases; unmatched junction bases: 20. CDR1 MNHEY and CDR2 SMNVEV come from the germline V gene (reference sequence). CDR3 bases: TGTGCCGAGCCCCCGGACAGGGACCTACGAACCACCTACGAGCAGTACTTC. Amino acids: CAEPPDRDLRTTYEQYF.

The rearrangement links TRBV30 to TRBJ2-7; D might be TRBD1 (5 bases). The CDR3 loop spans 13 amino acids. V lost 4 bases to trimming and J lost 0 bases, with 10 bases between them. Looked up from germline, CDR1 is GTSNPN and CDR2 is SVGIG (reference sequence). CDR3 residues: CAWTQTASYEQYF. Here the CDR3 DNA reads TGTGCCTGGACCCAGACAGCCTCCTACGAGCAGTACTTC.

The genes are TRBV7-8 and TRBJ1-1, with 7 bases fitting TRBD1. The germline CDR1 and CDR2 sequences are SGHVS and FQNEAQ. With V trimmed by 4 bases and J by 2 bases, 4 bases remained unmatched. This CDR3 spans 14 amino acids. This CDR3 is CASSSGTVNTEAFF. The CDR3 DNA reads TGTGCCAGCAGCTCCGGGACAGTCAACACTGAAGCTTTCTTT.

V gene TRBV28 combines with J gene TRBJ1-5, with no clear D. Germline V CDR1 and CDR2: MDHEN, SYDVKM. The CDR3 loop spans 12 amino acids. The ends were cut back, 4 bases at V and 9 bases at J, with 10 bases in the middle. Here the CDR3 DNA reads TGTGCCAGCAGTTCCCGTCCCAGGCCCCAGCATTTT. Its translation: CASSSRPRPQHF.

This clone appeared a few times. The chain uses TRBV2 and TRBJ2-1; weak D call: TRBD2 (6 bases). The CDR3 is 12 amino acids. Germline V gene lookup returns CDR1 SNHLY and CDR2 FYNNEI. V was clipped by 4 bases and J by 5 bases, with 6 bases between them. This CDR3 is CASSGLDNEQFF. In DNA, the CDR3 is TGTGCCAGCAGTGGACTAGACAATGAGCAGTTCTTC.

This sequence joins TRBV15 and TRBJ2-5; no definite D call. Per the germline V gene, CDR1 is LNHNV and CDR2 is YYDKDF (reference sequence). The CDR3 is 12 residues long. Trimming left V 4 bases short and J 4 bases short, with 7 bases between. For the CDR3, the DNA is TGTGCCACCAGCATCACGGGAGAGACCCAGTACTTC. Amino acids: CATSITGETQYF.

The chain employs TRBV5-4 and TRBJ2-2, with 11 bases fitting TRBD1. Looked up from germline, CDR1 is SGHNT and CDR2 is YYREEE (reference sequence). After removal of 0 bases from V and 7 bases from J, the junction contained 2 bases not matched to a gene. There are 15 residues in the CDR3. CDR3 in DNA: TGTGCCAGCAGCTTGGGGACAGGGGGCGGCGGGGAGCTGTTTTTT. Amino acids: CASSLGTGGGGELFF. The full variable domain, in which reference TRBV5-4 and TRBJ2-2 provide the parts outside the CDR3, is ETGVTQSPTHLIKTRGQQVTLRCSSQSGHNTVSWYQQALGQGPQFIFQYYREEENGRGNFPPRFSGLQFPNYSSELNVNALELDDSALYLCASSLGTGGGGELFFGEGSRLTVL.